Each of the 5 T cell receptor beta chains below was sequenced from the same sample in a study of T cell changes during pregnancy in multiple sclerosis. Clones were sequenced by immunoSEQ multiplex PCR, and TCRdb holds only the in-frame ones, with some missing. The data show fewer than 90,000 clones, approximately 92% seen once. The starting material was peripheral blood, obtained in the third trimester of pregnancy. These receptors all stem from a female donor in good health, enrolled as a control in a pregnancy study.

The table lists this clone with a count of one. The chain recombines TRBV5-4 with TRBJ2-7; the D gene is possibly TRBD2 (6 bases). This CDR3 is built from 14 residues. Germline CDR1 is SGHNT and CDR2 is YYREEE (reference sequence). V lost 3 bases, J lost 3 bases, and 13 bases lay in between. DNA of the CDR3: TGTGCCAGCAGCTCCTCCGGGACTTACTACGAGCAGTACTTC. This sequence encodes CASSSSGTYYEQYF.

V gene TRBV7-2 combines with J gene TRBJ2-7; TRBD2 agrees at 8 bases. This CDR3 comprises 15 residues. V lost 10 bases and J lost 4; bases outside the gene matches: 15. The germline V gene encodes CDR1 SGHTA and CDR2 FQGNSA. The DNA of the CDR3 is TGTGCCACCTCTCTGGGTAGAACTAGCGGTTACGAGCAGTACTTC. Amino acid sequence: CATSLGRTSGYEQYF.

This clone was seen once. The CDR3 protein is CASSQDLGTGGTGELFF. As DNA, the CDR3 is TGTGCCAGCAGCCAAGATCTGGGGACAGGGGGTACCGGGGAGCTGTTTTTT. The rearrangement uses TRBV4-2 and TRBJ2-2, with 11 bases aligning to TRBD1. With V trimmed by 0 bases and J by 5 bases, 5 bases remained unmatched. The CDR3 runs to 17 residues. From germline, CDR1 is LGHNA and CDR2 YNFKEQ.

This sequence joins TRBV7-2 and TRBJ2-7, with D tentatively TRBD1 (6 bases). This CDR3 is built from 14 residues. Germline V lookup: CDR1 SGHTA, CDR2 FQGNSA. V was pared by 3 bases and J by 3 bases, with 12 bases between. For the CDR3, the DNA is TGTGCCAGCAGCTTCGGGACAAAGAACTACGAGCAGTACTTC. Residues: CASSFGTKNYEQYF.

This clone was detected once. V usage is TRBV5-1 and J usage is TRBJ1-2; D call uncertain. V shed 0 bases and J shed 0 bases, with 9 bases lying between them. CDR1 is SGHRS and CDR2 is YFSETQ in the germline V gene. The CDR3 contains 15 residues. The DNA for the CDR3 is TGCGCCAGCAGCTTGGGCTCACCGGCTAACTATGGCTACACCTTC. It encodes CASSLGSPANYGYTF.